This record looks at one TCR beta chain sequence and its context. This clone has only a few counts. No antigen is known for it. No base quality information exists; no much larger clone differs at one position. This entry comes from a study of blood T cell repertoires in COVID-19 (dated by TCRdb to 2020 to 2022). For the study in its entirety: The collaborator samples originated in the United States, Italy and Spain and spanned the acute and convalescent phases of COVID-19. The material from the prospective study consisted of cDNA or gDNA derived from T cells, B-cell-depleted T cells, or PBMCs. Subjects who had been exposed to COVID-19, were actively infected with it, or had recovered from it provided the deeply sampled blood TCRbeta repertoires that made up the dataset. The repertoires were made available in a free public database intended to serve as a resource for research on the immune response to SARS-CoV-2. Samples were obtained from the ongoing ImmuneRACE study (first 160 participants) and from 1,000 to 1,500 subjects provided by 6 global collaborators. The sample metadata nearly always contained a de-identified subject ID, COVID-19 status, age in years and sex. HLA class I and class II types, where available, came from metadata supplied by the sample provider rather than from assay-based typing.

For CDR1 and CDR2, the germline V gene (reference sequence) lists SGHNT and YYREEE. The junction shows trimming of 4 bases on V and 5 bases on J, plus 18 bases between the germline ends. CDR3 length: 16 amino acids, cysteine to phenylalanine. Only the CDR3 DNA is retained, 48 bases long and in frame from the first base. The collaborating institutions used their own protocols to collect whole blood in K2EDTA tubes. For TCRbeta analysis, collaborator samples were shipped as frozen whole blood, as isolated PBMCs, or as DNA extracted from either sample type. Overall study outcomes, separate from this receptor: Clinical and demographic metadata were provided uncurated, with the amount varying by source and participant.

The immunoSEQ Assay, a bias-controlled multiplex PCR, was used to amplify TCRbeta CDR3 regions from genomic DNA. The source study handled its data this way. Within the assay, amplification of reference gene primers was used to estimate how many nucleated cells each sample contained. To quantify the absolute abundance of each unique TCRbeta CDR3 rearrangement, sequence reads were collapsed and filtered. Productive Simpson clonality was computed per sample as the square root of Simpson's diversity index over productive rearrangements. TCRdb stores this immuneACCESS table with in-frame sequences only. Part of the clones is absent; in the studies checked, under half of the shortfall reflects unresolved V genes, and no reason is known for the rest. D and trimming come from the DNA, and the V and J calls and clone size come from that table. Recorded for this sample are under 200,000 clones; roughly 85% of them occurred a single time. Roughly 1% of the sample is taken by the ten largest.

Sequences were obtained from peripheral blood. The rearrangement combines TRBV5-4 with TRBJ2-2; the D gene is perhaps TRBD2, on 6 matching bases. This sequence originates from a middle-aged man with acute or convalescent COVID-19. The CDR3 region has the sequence CASSRGLIRATGELFF. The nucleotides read TGTGCCAGCAGCCGGGGACTTATCAGAGCGACCGGGGAGCTGTTTTTT.